A selection of T cell receptor beta chains follows, all from one sample in a study of tumor and adjacent non-tumor tissue in lung cancer. Each CDR3 protein gets one entry after TCRdb re-called the multiplex PCR reads with MiXCR. The data contain some 93,000 distinct CDR3 sequences, 65% to 75% of them seen just once; the ten biggest clones take up about 18%. Sequenced sample: lung tumor tissue. These receptors were collected from a man between 60 and 70 years old with non-small cell lung cancer. Both conserved end residues are part of each CDR3. A D gene is named only where the DNA matches it firmly. Size values are once, few and many counts, or a class for expanded clones, and some rows have none.

abundance: .
v_gene: TRBV12-3/TRBV12-4
j_gene: TRBJ2-3
d_gene: .
CDR3nt: TGTGCCAACAACTTACAGGGAAGGGATACGCAGTATTTT
CDR3aa: CANNLQGRDTQYF

abundance: many
v_gene: TRBV6-5
j_gene: TRBJ2-5
d_gene: .
CDR3nt: TGTGCCAGCAGATTGGACAGAGTTAAAGAGACCCAGTACTTC
CDR3aa: CASRLDRVKETQYF

abundance: .
v_gene: TRBV6-2/TRBV6-3
j_gene: TRBJ2-7
d_gene: TRBD1
CDR3nt: TGTGCCAGCAGTACTAAGACAGGGGGATCCTACGAGCAGTACTTC
CDR3aa: CASSTKTGGSYEQYF

abundance: .
v_gene: TRBV4-3
j_gene: TRBJ1-5
d_gene: .
CDR3nt: TGCGCCAGCAACCAAGTCTCAGGAGGTCAGTCCCAGCATTTT
CDR3aa: CASNQVSGGQSQHF

abundance: once
v_gene: TRBV27
j_gene: TRBJ1-1
d_gene: .
CDR3nt: TGTGCCAGCAGTCGAGGTCGACAGCTGAACGCTGAAGCTTTCTTT
CDR3aa: CASSRGRQLNAEAFF

abundance: .
v_gene: TRBV7-8
j_gene: TRBJ2-3
d_gene: .
CDR3nt: TGTGCCAGCAACTTGGACCCAGCGGGTACGCAGTATTTT
CDR3aa: CASNLDPAGTQYF

abundance: medium-sized
v_gene: TRBV29-1
j_gene: TRBJ2-7
d_gene: .
CDR3nt: TGCAGCGTTTTGGGAGAAACCTCTGCTTACGAGCAGTACTTC
CDR3aa: CSVLGETSAYEQYF

abundance: many
v_gene: TRBV6-5
j_gene: TRBJ2-7
d_gene: TRBD1
CDR3nt: TGTGCCAGCAGTTACCTAGGGACAGGCGAATTCTACGAGCAGTACTTC
CDR3aa: CASSYLGTGEFYEQYF

abundance: .
v_gene: TRBV20-1
j_gene: TRBJ2-5
d_gene: TRBD2
CDR3nt: TGCAGTGTTGGACTAGCGGGAGCTCAAGAGACACAGTACTTC
CDR3aa: CSVGLAGAQETQYF

abundance: once
v_gene: TRBV6-2/TRBV6-3
j_gene: TRBJ2-5
d_gene: .
CDR3nt: TGTACCAGCAATACGCACGGCAGGGACGGAGAGACCCAGTACTTC
CDR3aa: CTSNTHGRDGETQYF

abundance: .
v_gene: TRBV6-2/TRBV6-3
j_gene: TRBJ2-7
d_gene: .
CDR3nt: TGTGCCAGCAATTACACCGCTTCGTCCTACGAGCCGTACTTC
CDR3aa: CASNYTASSYEPYF

abundance: .
v_gene: TRBV4-1
j_gene: TRBJ1-5
d_gene: .
CDR3nt: TGCGTCAGCAACCAAGATCAGGGATCGAATCAGCCCCAGCATTTT
CDR3aa: CVSNQDQGSNQPQHF

abundance: .
v_gene: TRBV29-1
j_gene: TRBJ2-1
d_gene: TRBD2
CDR3nt: TGCAGCGTTGGGGCACCTAGCGGGGATTACAATGAACAGTTCTTC
CDR3aa: CSVGAPSGDYNEQFF

abundance: many
v_gene: TRBV5-6
j_gene: TRBJ2-5
d_gene: TRBD1
CDR3nt: TGTGCCAGCAGGCCCTGGACAGGAGAGACCCAGTACTTC
CDR3aa: CASRPWTGETQYF

abundance: .
v_gene: TRBV12-3/TRBV12-4
j_gene: TRBJ1-2
d_gene: .
CDR3nt: TGTGCCAGCAGTTTTATGGGGGGCATCGACGGCTACACCTTC
CDR3aa: CASSFMGGIDGYTF